This T cell receptor (beta chain) is drawn from a study of shared clonotypes between healthy human individuals. Notes on the study in general: For naive CD4 cells, around 5.1% of clonotypes were shared across a few donors.

Details on this clone: Its target is unknown.

Using immunoSEQ multiplex PCR, the repertoire was profiled, and TCRdb retains in-frame clones only, with some absent. The sample consists of 900,000 to 1,200,000 clones, approximately 80% of them appearing once. The clonotype was recovered from a man between 18 and 35 years old in good health. Some clones in this sample may be carry-over from other donors' samples. The specimen sequenced was memory CD4+ T cells from PBMCs. The subset was: CD45RA-negative fraction.

CDR3 residues: CASSDRGTESTDTQYF. The CDR3 nucleotides are TGTGCCAGCAGTGATAGAGGGACGGAGAGCACAGATACGCAGTATTTT. The chain couples TRBV6-1 to TRBJ2-3, with D perhaps matching TRBD1 or TRBD2 (5 bases each). V was clipped by 3 bases and J by 0 bases, with 13 bases between them. Germline CDR1 reads MNHNS; CDR2 reads SASEGT. CDR3 length equals 16 residues.